Included here is one T cell receptor (beta chain) sequence, with context. Its antigen remains unidentified. This entry is derived from a study of vaccination effects on CD4 cells after COVID-19. Using viral peptide pools, the ViraFEST assay grew out antigen-specific CD4+ T cells prior to sequencing. Culture proceeded for approximately nine days, and CD4+ T cells were then isolated. As their vaccination, participants received two doses of either BNT162b2 or mRNA-1273. Supplemented with 7.5 to 10 IU/ml IL-2 and 7.5 to 10 ug/ml peptides, approximately 2 million PBMC per well were kept in culture. Researchers swapped half the medium for IL-2 medium on both days 3 and 7. The CDR3 has 15 amino acids. CDR1 SGHTA and CDR2 FQGNSA come from the germline V gene. Trimming stripped 5 bases from V and 1 base from J, with 14 bases between. TCRdb's table, derived via immunoSEQ multiplex PCR, lists solely in-frame clones and lacks some. The table includes tens of thousands of clones, roughly 79% detected once.

This TCR came from a human donor who received a COVID-19 vaccine. Some clones in this sample may be carry-over from other donors' samples. The specimen was CD4+ T cells from PBMCs cultured with SARS-CoV-2 spike peptides, collected after COVID-19 vaccination. The chain employs TRBV7-2 and TRBJ1-1, with D uncertain. The CDR3: CASSPPGLRNTEAFF. In DNA, the CDR3 is TGTGCCAGCAGCCCCCCGGGCCTCAGGAACACTGAAGCTTTCTTT.